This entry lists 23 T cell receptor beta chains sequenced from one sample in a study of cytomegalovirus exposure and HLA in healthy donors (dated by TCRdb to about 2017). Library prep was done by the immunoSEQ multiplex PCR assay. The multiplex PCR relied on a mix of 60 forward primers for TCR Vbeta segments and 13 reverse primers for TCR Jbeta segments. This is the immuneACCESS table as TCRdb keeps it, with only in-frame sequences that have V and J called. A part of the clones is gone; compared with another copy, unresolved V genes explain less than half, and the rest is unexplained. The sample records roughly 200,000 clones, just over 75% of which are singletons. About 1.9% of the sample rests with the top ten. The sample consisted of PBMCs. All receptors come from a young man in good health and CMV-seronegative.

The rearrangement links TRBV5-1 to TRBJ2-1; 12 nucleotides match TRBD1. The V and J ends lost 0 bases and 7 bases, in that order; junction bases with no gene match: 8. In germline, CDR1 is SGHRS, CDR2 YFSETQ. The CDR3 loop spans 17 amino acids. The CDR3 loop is CASSLAPGTGGRNEQFF. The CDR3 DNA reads TGCGCCAGCAGCTTGGCACCCGGGACAGGGGGCCGTAATGAGCAGTTCTTC.

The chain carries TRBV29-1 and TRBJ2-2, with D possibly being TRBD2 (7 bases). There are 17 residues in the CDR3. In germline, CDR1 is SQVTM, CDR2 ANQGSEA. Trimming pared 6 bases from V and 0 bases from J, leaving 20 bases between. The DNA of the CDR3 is TGCAGCGTGCGGGGGCGAGGGACAACTTCGAACACCGGGGAGCTGTTTTTT. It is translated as CSVRGRGTTSNTGELFF.

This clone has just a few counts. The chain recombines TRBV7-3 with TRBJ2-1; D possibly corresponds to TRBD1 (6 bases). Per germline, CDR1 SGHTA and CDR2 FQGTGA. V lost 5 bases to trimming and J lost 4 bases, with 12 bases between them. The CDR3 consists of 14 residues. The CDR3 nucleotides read TGTGCCAGCAGCGCACGTACAGGGTACAATGAGCAGTTCTTC. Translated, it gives CASSARTGYNEQFF. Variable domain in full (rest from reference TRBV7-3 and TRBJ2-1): GAGVSQTPSNKVTEKGKYVELRCDPISGHTALYWYRQSLGQGPEFLIYFQGTGAADDSGLPNDRFFAVRPEGSVSTLKIQRTERGDSAVYLCASSARTGYNEQFFGPGTRLTVL.

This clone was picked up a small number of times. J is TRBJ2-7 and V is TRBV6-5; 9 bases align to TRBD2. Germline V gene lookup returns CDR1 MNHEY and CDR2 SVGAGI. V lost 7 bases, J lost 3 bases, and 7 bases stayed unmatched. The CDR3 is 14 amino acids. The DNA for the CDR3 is TGTGCCAGCACCAGTAGCGGGGGATACTACGAGCAGTACTTC. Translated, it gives CASTSSGGYYEQYF.

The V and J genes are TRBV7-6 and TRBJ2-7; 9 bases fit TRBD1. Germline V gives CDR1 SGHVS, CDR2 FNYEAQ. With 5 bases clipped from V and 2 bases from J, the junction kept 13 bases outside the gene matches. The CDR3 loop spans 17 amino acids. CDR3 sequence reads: CASSLPLSGQGPYEQYF. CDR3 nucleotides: TGTGCCAGCAGCCTACCCCTTTCGGGACAGGGCCCCTACGAGCAGTACTTC.

CDR3 region: CASSQNRGAVYGYTF. DNA for the CDR3: TGCGCCAGCAGCCAAAACCGGGGGGCCGTCTATGGCTACACCTTC. This sequence joins TRBV4-1 and TRBJ1-2, with a possible D match to TRBD1 (6 bases). The length of the CDR3 is 15 residues. V was shortened by 2 bases and J by 4 bases, with 14 bases between the two germline ends. Germline V CDR1 and CDR2: MGHRA, YSYEKL.

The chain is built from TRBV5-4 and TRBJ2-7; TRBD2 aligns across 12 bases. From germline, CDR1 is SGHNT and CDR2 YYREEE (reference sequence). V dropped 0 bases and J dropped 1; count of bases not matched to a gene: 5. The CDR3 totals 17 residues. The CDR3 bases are TGTGCCAGCAGCTTGGCGGTGCTAGCGGGAGGGTCCTACGAGCAGTACTTC. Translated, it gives CASSLAVLAGGSYEQYF. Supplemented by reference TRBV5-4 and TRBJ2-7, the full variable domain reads ETGVTQSPTHLIKTRGQQVTLRCSSQSGHNTVSWYQQALGQGPQFIFQYYREEENGRGNFPPRFSGLQFPNYSSELNVNALELDDSALYLCASSLAVLAGGSYEQYFGPGTRLTVT.

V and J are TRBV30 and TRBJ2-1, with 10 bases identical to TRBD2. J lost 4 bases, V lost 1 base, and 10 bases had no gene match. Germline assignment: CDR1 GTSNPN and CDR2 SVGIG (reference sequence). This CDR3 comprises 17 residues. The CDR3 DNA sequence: TGTGCCTGGAGTGAAAGTCTGACTAGCGGGCTATACAATGAGCAGTTCTTC. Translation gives CAWSESLTSGLYNEQFF.

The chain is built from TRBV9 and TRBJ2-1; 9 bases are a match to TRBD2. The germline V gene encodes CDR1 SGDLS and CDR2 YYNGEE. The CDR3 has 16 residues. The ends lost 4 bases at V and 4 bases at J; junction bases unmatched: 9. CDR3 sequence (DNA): TGTGCCAGCAGCTTAACCATAGCGGGAGATTACAATGAGCAGTTCTTC. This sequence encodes CASSLTIAGDYNEQFF.

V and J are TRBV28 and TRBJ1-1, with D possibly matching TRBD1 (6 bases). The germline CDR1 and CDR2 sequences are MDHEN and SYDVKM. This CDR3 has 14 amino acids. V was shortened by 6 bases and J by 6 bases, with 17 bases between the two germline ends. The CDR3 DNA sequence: TGTGCCAGCAGGATCAGGGGTGGGAGCGCTGAAGCTTTCTTT. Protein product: CASRIRGGSAEAFF.

CDR3 region: CASSAAYTGNTIYF. For the CDR3, the DNA is TGTGCCAGCAGTGCGGCGTACACTGGAAACACCATATATTTT. The chain recombines TRBV6-5 with TRBJ1-3; D uncertain. CDR1 and CDR2 (germline): MNHEY, SVGAGI. V was cut by 5 bases and J by 2 bases, with 10 bases left in between. The CDR3 length is 14 residues.

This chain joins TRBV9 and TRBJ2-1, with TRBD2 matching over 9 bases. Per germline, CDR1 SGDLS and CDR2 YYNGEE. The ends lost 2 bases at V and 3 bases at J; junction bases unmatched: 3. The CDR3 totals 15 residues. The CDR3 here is CASSVTSGNYNEQFF. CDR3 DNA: TGTGCCAGCAGCGTGACTAGCGGCAACTACAATGAGCAGTTCTTC.

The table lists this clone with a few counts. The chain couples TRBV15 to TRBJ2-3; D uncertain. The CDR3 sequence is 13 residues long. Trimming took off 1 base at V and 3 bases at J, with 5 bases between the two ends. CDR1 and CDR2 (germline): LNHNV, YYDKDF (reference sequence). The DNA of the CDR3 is TGTGCCACCAGCAGAGGGCTGACAGATACGCAGTATTTT. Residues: CATSRGLTDTQYF.

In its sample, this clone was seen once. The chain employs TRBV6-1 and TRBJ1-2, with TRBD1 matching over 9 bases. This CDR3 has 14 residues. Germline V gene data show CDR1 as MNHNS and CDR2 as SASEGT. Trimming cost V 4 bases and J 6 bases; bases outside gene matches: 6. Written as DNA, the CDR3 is TGTGCCAGCAGTGTTCGGGACAGGGCGGATGGCTACACCTTC. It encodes CASSVRDRADGYTF.

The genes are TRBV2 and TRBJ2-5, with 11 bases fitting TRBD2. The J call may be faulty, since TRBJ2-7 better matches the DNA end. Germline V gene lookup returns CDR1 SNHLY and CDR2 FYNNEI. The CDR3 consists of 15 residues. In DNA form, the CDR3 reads TGTGCCAGCAGCTTCGGGACTAGCGGTTCCTACGAGCAGTACTTC. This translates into CASSFGTSGSYEQYF.

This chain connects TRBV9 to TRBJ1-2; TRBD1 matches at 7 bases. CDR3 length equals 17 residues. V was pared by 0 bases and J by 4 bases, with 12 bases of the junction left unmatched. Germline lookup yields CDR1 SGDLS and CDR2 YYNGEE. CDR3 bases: TGTGCCAGCAGCGTAGGCTTAGGGGGCGCAGAGAGCTATGGCTACACCTTC. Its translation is CASSVGLGGAESYGYTF.

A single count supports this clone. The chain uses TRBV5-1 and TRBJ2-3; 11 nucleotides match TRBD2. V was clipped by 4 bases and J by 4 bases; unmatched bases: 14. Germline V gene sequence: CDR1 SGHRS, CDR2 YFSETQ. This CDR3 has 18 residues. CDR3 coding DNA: TGCGCCAGCAGCCCACACCCGACTAGCGGGAAAGCTGCAGATACGCAGTATTTT. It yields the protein CASSPHPTSGKAADTQYF.

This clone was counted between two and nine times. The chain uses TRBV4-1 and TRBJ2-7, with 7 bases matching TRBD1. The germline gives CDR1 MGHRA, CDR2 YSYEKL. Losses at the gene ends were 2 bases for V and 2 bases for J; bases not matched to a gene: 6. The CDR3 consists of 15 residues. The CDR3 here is CASSQPRTGAYEQYF. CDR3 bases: TGCGCCAGCAGCCAACCTAGGACAGGAGCCTACGAGCAGTACTTC.

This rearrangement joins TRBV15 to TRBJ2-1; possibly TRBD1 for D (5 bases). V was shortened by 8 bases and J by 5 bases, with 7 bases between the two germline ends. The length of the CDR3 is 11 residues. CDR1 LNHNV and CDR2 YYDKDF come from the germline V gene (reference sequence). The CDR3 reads CATGQNNEQFF. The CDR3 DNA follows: TGTGCCACCGGACAAAACAATGAGCAGTTCTTC.

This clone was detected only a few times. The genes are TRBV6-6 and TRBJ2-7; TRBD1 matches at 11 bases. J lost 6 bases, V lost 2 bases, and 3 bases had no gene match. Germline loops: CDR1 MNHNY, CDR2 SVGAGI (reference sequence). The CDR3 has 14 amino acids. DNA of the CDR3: TGTGCCAGCAGTTACCTAGGACAGGGGGCCGAGCAGTACTTC. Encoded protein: CASSYLGQGAEQYF.

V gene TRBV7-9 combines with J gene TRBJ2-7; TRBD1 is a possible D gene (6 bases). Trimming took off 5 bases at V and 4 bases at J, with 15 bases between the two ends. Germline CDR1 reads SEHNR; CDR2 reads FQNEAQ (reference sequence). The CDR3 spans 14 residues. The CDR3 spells CASSVRQVPYEQYF. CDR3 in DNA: TGTGCCAGCAGCGTTAGACAGGTGCCATACGAGCAGTACTTC.

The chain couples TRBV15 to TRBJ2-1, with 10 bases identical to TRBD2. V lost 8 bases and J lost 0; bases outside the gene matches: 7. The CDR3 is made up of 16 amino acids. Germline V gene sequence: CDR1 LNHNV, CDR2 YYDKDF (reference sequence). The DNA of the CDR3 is TGTGCCACCCGAAGCGGGAGGGCCAGCTCCTACAATGAGCAGTTCTTC. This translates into CATRSGRASSYNEQFF. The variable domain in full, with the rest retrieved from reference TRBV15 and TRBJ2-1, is DAMVIQNPRYQVTQFGKPVTLSCSQTLNHNVMYWYQQKSSQAPKLLFHYYDKDFNNEADTPDNFQSRRPNTSFCFLDIRSPGLGDTAMYLCATRSGRASSYNEQFFGPGTRLTVL.

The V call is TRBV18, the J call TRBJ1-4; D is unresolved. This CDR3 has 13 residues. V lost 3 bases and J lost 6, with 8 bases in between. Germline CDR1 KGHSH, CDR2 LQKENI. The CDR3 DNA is TGTGCCAGCTCACCCCGAGGTTATGAAAAACTGTTTTTT. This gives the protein CASSPRGYEKLFF.